This is a list of T cell receptor beta chains from one sample in a study of metastatic and nonmetastatic thyroid tumors. TCRdb reprocessed the PCR reads via MiXCR. The sample has about 34,000 clones, around a sixth seen once. The sample consisted of blood. These receptors were taken from a female donor with papillary thyroid cancer or a benign thyroid nodule (not recorded which). Some clones in this sample may be carry-over from other donors' samples. Both conserved end residues are part of each CDR3. D genes are given only for firm matches. For some rows the clone size is stated as once, few or many, or as a class when expanded; others skip it.

j_gene | v_gene | abundance | d_gene | CDR3aa | CDR3nt
TRBJ1-3 | TRBV7-9 | many | - | CASSPGQRRNTIYF | TGTGCCAGCAGCCCAGGACAAAGGCGAAACACCATATATTTT
TRBJ2-7 | TRBV6-5 | few | TRBD2 | CASSSTPTGGRAREQYF | TGTGCCAGCAGTTCCACCCCTACCGGCGGGAGGGCAAGGGAGCAGTACTTC
TRBJ2-1 | TRBV20-1 | many | - | CSARDSEGLGGQFF | TGCAGTGCTAGAGATTCTGAGGGACTGGGGGGGCAGTTCTTC
TRBJ2-3 | TRBV10-3 | few | - | CAISELQGEDTQYF | TGTGCCATCAGTGAGTTACAGGGAGAAGATACGCAGTATTTT
TRBJ2-1 | TRBV20-1 | many | - | CSARGGATEQFF | TGCAGTGCTAGGGGGGGGGCGACTGAGCAGTTCTTC
TRBJ2-6 | TRBV19 | many | - | CASSIEARGANVLTF | TGTGCCAGTAGTATTGAGGCAAGGGGGGCCAACGTCCTGACTTTC
TRBJ1-1 | TRBV19 | many | - | CASSGEQRNTEAFF | TGTGCCAGTAGTGGTGAACAAAGGAACACTGAAGCTTTCTTT
TRBJ1-6 | TRBV6-1 | - | - | CASSEGRDNSPLHF | TGTGCCAGCAGTGAGGGGAGAGATAATTCACCCCTCCACTTT
TRBJ2-1 | TRBV2 | many | - | CASILEEANEQFF | TGTGCCAGCATCCTGGAGGAGGCCAATGAGCAGTTCTTC
TRBJ1-1 | TRBV19 | many | - | CASSIEPANTEAFF | TGTGCCAGTAGTATAGAACCTGCGAACACTGAAGCTTTCTTT
TRBJ2-3 | TRBV11-3 | many | - | CASSLGRLDLPDTQYF | TGTGCCAGCAGCTTAGGGAGGCTAGATCTGCCAGATACGCAGTATTTT
TRBJ2-7 | TRBV10-3 | many | - | CAISDPGSVSYEQYF | TGTGCCATCAGTGATCCCGGCAGCGTGTCCTACGAGCAGTACTTC
TRBJ2-7 | TRBV24-1 | medium-sized | - | CATSGSPSYEQYF | TGTGCCACCAGTGGGTCGCCCTCCTACGAGCAGTACTTC
TRBJ2-7 | TRBV19 | - | TRBD1 | CASSGRTGGTYEQYF | TGTGCCAGTAGTGGTCGGACAGGGGGGACCTACGAGCAGTACTTC
TRBJ2-1 | TRBV6-4 | medium-sized | TRBD2 | CASSEAPSGSNEQFF | TGTGCCAGCAGTGAGGCCCCTAGCGGGAGTAATGAGCAGTTCTTC
TRBJ2-1 | TRBV11-2 | - | TRBD1 | CASSSYGGYRGYEQFF | TGTGCCAGCAGCTCCTATGGGGGTTACAGGGGATATGAGCAGTTCTTC
TRBJ1-2 | TRBV13 | many | TRBD1 | CASSFRTGNYGYTF | TGTGCCAGCAGCTTCCGGACAGGGAACTATGGCTACACCTTC
TRBJ2-7 | TRBV18 | - | TRBD2 | CASSQGTSLTYEQYF | TGTGCCAGCTCACAAGGGACTAGCTTAACCTACGAGCAGTACTTC
TRBJ1-6 | TRBV20-1 | - | - | CSARAGRINSPLHF | TGCAGTGCCAGAGCCGGGAGAATTAATTCACCCCTCCACTTT
TRBJ2-2 | TRBV2 | many | TRBD2 | CASSGTSGRRSVTGELFF | TGTGCCAGCAGTGGGACTAGCGGGAGAAGATCGGTCACCGGGGAGCTGTTTTTT
TRBJ2-1 | TRBV5-1 | many | TRBD2 | CASSLKLAGGNEQFF | TGCGCCAGCAGCTTGAAACTAGCGGGAGGAAATGAGCAGTTCTTC
TRBJ2-3 | TRBV6-5 | many | - | CASSYSRATDTQYF | TGTGCCAGCAGTTACTCGAGAGCAACAGATACGCAGTATTTT
TRBJ2-7 | TRBV11-2 | - | TRBD1 | CASSLRQGSYEQYF | TGTGCCAGCAGCTTACGACAGGGGTCCTACGAGCAGTACTTC
TRBJ2-1 | TRBV19 | many | - | CASSIGRGPREQFF | TGTGCCAGTAGTATAGGGCGGGGACCTCGCGAGCAGTTCTTC
TRBJ2-1 | TRBV10-1 | many | TRBD2 | CATSPGTRFFNEQFF | TGCGCCACTTCCCCGGGGACTAGGTTCTTCAATGAGCAGTTCTTC
TRBJ2-4 | TRBV30 | few | TRBD2 | CAWSVRAGGGKNIQYF | TGTGCCTGGAGTGTACGAGCGGGAGGCGGCAAAAACATTCAGTACTTC
TRBJ2-1 | TRBV5-1 | many | TRBD2 | CASSLRASGVYNEQFF | TGCGCCAGCAGCTTGCGGGCGAGCGGGGTATACAATGAGCAGTTCTTC